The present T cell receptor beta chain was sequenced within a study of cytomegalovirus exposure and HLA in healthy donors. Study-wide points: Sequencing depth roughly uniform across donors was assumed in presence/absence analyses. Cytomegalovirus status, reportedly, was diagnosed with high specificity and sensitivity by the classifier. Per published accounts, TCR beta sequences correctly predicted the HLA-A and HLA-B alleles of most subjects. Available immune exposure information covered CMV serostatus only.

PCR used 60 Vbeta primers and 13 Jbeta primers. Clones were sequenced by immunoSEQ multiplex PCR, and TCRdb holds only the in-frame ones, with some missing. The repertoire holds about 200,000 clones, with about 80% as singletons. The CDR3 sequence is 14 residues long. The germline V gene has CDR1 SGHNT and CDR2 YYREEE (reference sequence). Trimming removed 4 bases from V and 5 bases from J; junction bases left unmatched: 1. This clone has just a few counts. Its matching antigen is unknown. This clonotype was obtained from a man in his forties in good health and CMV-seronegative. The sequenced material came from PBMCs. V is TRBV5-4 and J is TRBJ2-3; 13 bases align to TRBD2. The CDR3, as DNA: TGTGCCAGCAGCGGACTAGCGGGGGTAGATACGCAGTATTTT. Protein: CASSGLAGVDTQYF. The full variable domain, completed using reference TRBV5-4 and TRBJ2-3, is ETGVTQSPTHLIKTRGQQVTLRCSSQSGHNTVSWYQQALGQGPQFIFQYYREEENGRGNFPPRFSGLQFPNYSSELNVNALELDDSALYLCASSGLAGVDTQYFGPGTRLTVL.